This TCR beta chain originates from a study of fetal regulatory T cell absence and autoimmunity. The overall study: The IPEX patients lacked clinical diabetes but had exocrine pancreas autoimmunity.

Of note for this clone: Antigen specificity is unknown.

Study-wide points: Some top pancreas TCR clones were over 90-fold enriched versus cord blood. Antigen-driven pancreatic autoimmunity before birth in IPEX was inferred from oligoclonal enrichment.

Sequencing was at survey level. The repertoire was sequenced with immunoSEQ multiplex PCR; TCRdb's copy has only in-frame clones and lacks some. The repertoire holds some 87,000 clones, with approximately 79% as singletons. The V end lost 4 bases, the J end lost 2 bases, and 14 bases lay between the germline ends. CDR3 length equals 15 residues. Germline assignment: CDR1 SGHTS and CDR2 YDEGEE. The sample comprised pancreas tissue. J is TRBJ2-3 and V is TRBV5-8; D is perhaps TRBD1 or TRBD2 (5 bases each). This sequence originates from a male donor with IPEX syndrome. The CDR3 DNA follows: TGTGCCAGCAGCGAGGGGTTTAGACACACAGATACGCAGTATTTT. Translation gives CASSEGFRHTDTQYF.